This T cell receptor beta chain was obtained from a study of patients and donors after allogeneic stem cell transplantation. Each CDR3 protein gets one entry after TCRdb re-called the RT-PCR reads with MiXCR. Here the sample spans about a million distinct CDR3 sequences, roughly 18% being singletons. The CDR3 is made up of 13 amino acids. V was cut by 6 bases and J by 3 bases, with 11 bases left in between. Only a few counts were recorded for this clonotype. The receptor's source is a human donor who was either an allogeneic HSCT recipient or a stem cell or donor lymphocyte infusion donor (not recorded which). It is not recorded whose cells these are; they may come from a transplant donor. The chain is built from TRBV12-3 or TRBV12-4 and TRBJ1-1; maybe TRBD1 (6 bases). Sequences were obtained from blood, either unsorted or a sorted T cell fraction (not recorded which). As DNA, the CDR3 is TGTGCCAGCAGACCGGACAGATACACTGAAGCTTTCTTT. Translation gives CASRPDRYTEAFF.